This passage covers 20 T cell receptor beta chains from one sample sequenced in a study of cytomegalovirus exposure and HLA in healthy donors. PCR primers comprised 60 Vbeta and 13 Jbeta primers. Profiled with immunoSEQ multiplex PCR; TCRdb holds only in-frame clones, not every one. Of more than 20,000 clones in the sample, approximately 70% were seen once. The sample taken for sequencing was PBMCs. These receptors originate from a woman between 50 and 59 years old in good health and CMV-seronegative.

The chain employs TRBV5-1 and TRBJ2-3, with 11 nucleotides matching TRBD2. This CDR3 has 16 amino acids. J was trimmed by 2 bases and V by 0 bases; bases with no gene match: 2. Germline assignment: CDR1 SGHRS and CDR2 YFSETQ. In DNA form, the CDR3 reads TGCGCCAGCAGCTTGGTAGCGGGGGGGTCCACAGATACGCAGTATTTT. This sequence encodes CASSLVAGGSTDTQYF.

The chain combines TRBV10-2 with TRBJ2-7; TRBD1 aligns across 8 bases. The CDR3 contains 13 residues. V lost 7 bases to trimming and J lost 6 bases; unmatched junction nucleotides: 8. Germline V gene lookup returns CDR1 WSHSY and CDR2 SAAADI. DNA of the CDR3: TGCGCCAGCAAGGACAGGGTAATGGGCGAGCAGTACTTC. Its translation: CASKDRVMGEQYF.

There are a few counts of this clone. This chain uses TRBV14 with TRBJ2-3; D not resolved. With 4 bases removed from V and 0 bases from J, the gap between germline ends came to 8 bases. CDR1 and CDR2 from the germline V gene are SGHDN and FVKESK. This CDR3 has 14 amino acids. CDR3 amino acids: CASSRVPSTDTQYF. CDR3 sequence (DNA): TGTGCCAGCAGCCGAGTACCTAGCACAGATACGCAGTATTTT.

The rearrangement joins TRBV5-1 to TRBJ2-7, with TRBD1 matching 7 bases. This CDR3 contains 15 residues. Germline CDR1 SGHRS, CDR2 YFSETQ. The ends lost 2 bases at V and 2 bases at J; junction bases unmatched: 7. CDR3 bases: TGCGCCAGCAGCTTCATCGGGACAGAAACCTACGAGCAGTACTTC. Protein sequence: CASSFIGTETYEQYF. The variable domain in full, completed from reference TRBV5-1 and TRBJ2-7, reads KAGVTQTPRYLIKTRGQQVTLSCSPISGHRSVSWYQQTPGQGLQFLFEYFSETQRNKGNFPGRFSGRQFSNSRSEMNVSTLELGDSALYLCASSFIGTETYEQYFGPGTRLTVT.

The chain's CDR3 is CASSWGGTDTQYF. DNA of the CDR3: TGTGCCAGCAGCTGGGGAGGCACAGATACGCAGTATTTT. The chain links TRBV5-5 to TRBJ2-3; perhaps TRBD2 as D (5 bases). From germline, CDR1 is SGHKS and CDR2 YYEKEE (reference sequence). Trimming left V 3 bases short and J 1 base short, with 6 bases between. There are 13 residues in the CDR3.

This clone has a handful of counts. The V call is TRBV21-1, the J call TRBJ2-7; the table assigns TRBD1, which was not confirmed against the DNA. TRBV21-1 is a listed pseudogene. There are 16 residues in the CDR3. CDR3 loop: CASSKAPGRGTYEQYF. DNA of the CDR3: TGTGCCAGCAGCAAAGCTCCAGGAAGGGGTACCTACGAGCAGTACTTC.

CDR3 amino acids: CASIPTGHRGEKLFF. The CDR3 coding sequence is TGTGCCAGTATTCCAACAGGGCACAGGGGTGAAAAACTGTTTTTT. J is TRBJ1-4 and V is TRBV19, with 7 bases that match TRBD1. V lost 7 bases and J lost 7; bases outside the gene matches: 12. CDR1 and CDR2 (germline): LNHDA, SQIVND (reference sequence). The CDR3 spans 15 residues.

The chain employs TRBV5-4 and TRBJ2-1; D is perhaps TRBD2 (5 bases). Per the germline V gene, CDR1 is SGHNT and CDR2 is YYREEE (reference sequence). The V end lost 4 bases, the J end lost 12 bases, and 23 bases lay between the germline ends. The CDR3 totals 15 residues. The CDR3: CASSISGSEGRGQFF. DNA for the CDR3: TGTGCCAGCAGCATATCCGGAAGTGAGGGCAGAGGGCAGTTCTTC.

The rearrangement links TRBV2 to TRBJ2-2; 7 bases are a match to TRBD2. The germline V gene has CDR1 SNHLY and CDR2 FYNNEI. Germline trimming cut 6 bases from V and 1 base from J; bases unmatched to any gene: 8. The CDR3 runs to 16 residues. CDR3 loop: CASRGAGPQNTGELFF. CDR3 in DNA: TGTGCCAGCAGAGGAGCGGGACCTCAGAACACCGGGGAGCTGTTTTTT.

The chain uses TRBV25-1 and TRBJ1-4; 10 bases fit TRBD1. The CDR3 covers 15 residues. Germline values: CDR1 MGHDK, CDR2 SYGVNS. Trimming took 1 base from V and 6 from J; bases not matched to a gene: 2. CDR3 region: CASSELGTGDEKLFF. For the CDR3, the DNA is TGTGCCAGCAGTGAATTGGGGACAGGGGATGAAAAACTGTTTTTT.

The chain carries TRBV29-1 and TRBJ2-1; 7 nucleotides agree with TRBD1. Germline loops: CDR1 SQVTM, CDR2 ANQGSEA. This CDR3 has 14 amino acids. Trimming at V came to 1 base and at J to 6 bases, leaving 6 bases not matched to a gene. Written as DNA, the CDR3 is TGCAGCGTTGAAGGCCGGACAGGAATCAATGAGCAGTTCTTC. Translation gives CSVEGRTGINEQFF.

This clone showed up just a few times. The chain links TRBV9 to TRBJ2-1; 9 bases match TRBD2. The CDR3 covers 17 residues. CDR1 SGDLS and CDR2 YYNGEE come from the germline V gene. The ends lost 2 bases at V and 6 bases at J; junction bases unmatched: 12. CDR3 coding DNA: TGTGCCAGCAGCGTCAAACCCGCAAGCGGGGGGATCAATGAGCAGTTCTTC. It encodes CASSVKPASGGINEQFF. The whole variable domain, filled in from reference TRBV9 and TRBJ2-1, reads DSGVTQTPKHLITATGQRVTLRCSPRSGDLSVYWYQQSLDQGLQFLIQYYNGEERAKGNILERFSAQQFPDLHSELNLSSLELGDSALYFCASSVKPASGGINEQFFGPGTRLTVL.

The gene calls are TRBV28 and TRBJ2-3; 8 nucleotides match TRBD2. The CDR3 is 14 residues long. The germline V gene encodes CDR1 MDHEN and CDR2 SYDVKM. Trimming at V came to 10 bases and at J to 5 bases, leaving 11 bases not matched to a gene. The CDR3 sequence: CATQSPGTRDTQYF. CDR3 nucleotides: TGTGCCACCCAATCCCCCGGGACTAGAGATACGCAGTATTTT. The variable domain in full, completed from reference TRBV28 and TRBJ2-3, reads DVKVTQSSRYLVKRTGEKVFLECVQDMDHENMFWYRQDPGLGLRLIYFSYDVKMKEKGDIPEGYSVSREKKERFSLILESASTNQTSMYLCATQSPGTRDTQYFGPGTRLTVL.

This rearrangement joins TRBV7-3 to TRBJ2-3; the D gene is possibly TRBD2 (6 bases). Germline V gene data show CDR1 as SGHTA and CDR2 as FQGTGA. This CDR3 has 15 amino acids. Trimming pared 5 bases from V and 2 bases from J, leaving 14 bases between. CDR3 bases: TGTGCCAGCAGCCCTACGGGACTTGACACAGATACGCAGTATTTT. Translation: CASSPTGLDTDTQYF.

The chain links TRBV4-2 to TRBJ1-4, with TRBD1 identical over 10 bases. CDR3 length: 16 amino acids. The V segment lost 6 bases and the J segment 3 bases; nucleotides outside the gene matches: 7. The V gene's germline CDR1 is LGHNA and CDR2 YNFKEQ. The CDR3 sequence is CASRRGQGEANEKLFF. CDR3 nucleotides: TGTGCCAGCAGACGAGGACAGGGGGAAGCTAATGAAAAACTGTTTTTT.

This chain links TRBV4-1 with TRBJ1-1; 10 positions match TRBD1. The CDR3 is 15 amino acids. The germline V gene encodes CDR1 MGHRA and CDR2 YSYEKL. V lost 5 bases and J lost 6; bases outside the gene matches: 9. The DNA for the CDR3 is TGCGCCAGCAGCGACCGACAGGGGGCGCGGGCTGAAGCTTTCTTT. It yields the protein CASSDRQGARAEAFF.

The rearrangement links TRBV5-6 to TRBJ2-3; D is possibly TRBD2 (5 bases). Germline CDR1 reads SGHDT; CDR2 reads YYEEEE. The CDR3 is 13 amino acids. Trimming stripped 1 base from V and 6 bases from J, with 9 bases between. DNA for the CDR3: TGTGCCAGCAGCTTGCCGGGCGGGGATACGCAGTATTTT. This translates into CASSLPGGDTQYF.

This clone came up once. This rearrangement joins TRBV6-5 to TRBJ2-5, with D tentatively TRBD2 (5 bases). CDR1 MNHEY and CDR2 SVGAGI come from the germline V gene. Trimming pared 2 bases from V and 5 bases from J, leaving 12 bases between. CDR3 length equals 14 residues. The CDR3 DNA follows: TGTGCCAGCAGTTACCGAGGGCCGACTGAGACCCAGTACTTC. It yields the protein CASSYRGPTETQYF.

This clone was seen only once. The genes are TRBV29-1 and TRBJ2-1, with D tentatively TRBD1 (5 bases). Germline V lookup: CDR1 SQVTM, CDR2 ANQGSEA. Trimming cost V 2 bases and J 6 bases, with 8 bases left between them. CDR3 length: 12 amino acids. The CDR3 here is CSVERQFNEQFF. CDR3 in DNA: TGCAGCGTTGAACGACAGTTCAATGAGCAGTTCTTC.

There are a few counts of this clone. The CDR3 region has the DNA TGTGCCAGCAGTGAAACTAGCGGGAAAGGTGAGCAGTTCTTC. This sequence encodes CASSETSGKGEQFF. J is TRBJ2-1 and V is TRBV25-1, with 10 nucleotides matching TRBD2. The CDR3 runs 14 residues. Germline V gives CDR1 MGHDK, CDR2 SYGVNS. The J segment lost 9 bases and the V segment lost 2 bases, leaving 4 bases of the junction unmatched.